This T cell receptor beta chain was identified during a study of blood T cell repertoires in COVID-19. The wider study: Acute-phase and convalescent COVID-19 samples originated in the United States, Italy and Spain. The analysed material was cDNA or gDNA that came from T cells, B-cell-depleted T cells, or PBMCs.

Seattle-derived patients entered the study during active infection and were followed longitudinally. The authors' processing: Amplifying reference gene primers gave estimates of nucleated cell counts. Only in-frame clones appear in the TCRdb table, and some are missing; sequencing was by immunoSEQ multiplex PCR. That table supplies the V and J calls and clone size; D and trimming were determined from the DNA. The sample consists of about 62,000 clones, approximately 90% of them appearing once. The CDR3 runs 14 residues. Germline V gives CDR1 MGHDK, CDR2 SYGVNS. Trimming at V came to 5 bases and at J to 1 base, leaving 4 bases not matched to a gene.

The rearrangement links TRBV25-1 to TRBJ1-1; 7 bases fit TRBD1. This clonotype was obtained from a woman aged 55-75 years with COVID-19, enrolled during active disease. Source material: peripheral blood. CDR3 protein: CASSHRQGNTEAFF. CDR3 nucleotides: TGTGCCAGCAGTCATCGACAGGGGAACACTGAAGCTTTCTTT.